This entry lists 6 T cell receptor beta chains sequenced from one sample in a study of T cells in localized non-small cell lung cancer. The protocol was immunoSEQ multiplex PCR, while the TCRdb copy is restricted to in-frame clones and leaves out a portion. The sample carries approximately 2,700 clones, about a quarter recorded once. The sequencing used normal lung tissue next to the tumor, collected before any cancer treatment. Source of these receptors: a man aged 40 to 70 with stage II lung adenocarcinoma.

This clone was observed a few times. V and J are TRBV6-8 and TRBJ1-4; possibly TRBD1 for D (5 bases). Trimming left V 5 bases short and J 7 bases short, with 11 bases between. The CDR3 spans 13 residues. Germline V lookup: CDR1 MNHGY, CDR2 SAAAGT. CDR3 bases: TGTGCCAGCAGTAGGGCGAGGGGTGAAAAACTGTTTTTT. Encoded protein: CASSRARGEKLFF.

This clone was seen only a few times. CDR3 sequence (DNA): TGTGCCAGCAGCCTATCATCCTACACTGAAGCTTTCTTT. Protein product: CASSLSSYTEAFF. The rearrangement joins TRBV7-2 to TRBJ1-1; no reliable D call. Between the trimmed V and J ends, which lost 5 bases and 3 bases, there was a span of 10 bases. The V gene's germline CDR1 is SGHTA and CDR2 FQGNSA. The CDR3 spans 13 residues.

The rearrangement links TRBV4-1 to TRBJ2-1, with D unresolved. Germline CDR1 reads MGHRA; CDR2 reads YSYEKL. V lost 3 bases to trimming and J lost 6 bases, with 9 bases between them. The CDR3 sequence is 13 residues long. The CDR3 here is CASSQIGGNEQFF. The CDR3 DNA sequence: TGCGCCAGCAGCCAGATAGGCGGCAATGAGCAGTTCTTC.

By share, this clone counts as medium-sized. A read error may account for a junction end that differs from germline. The chain combines TRBV6-8 with TRBJ2-2; 7 nucleotides line up with TRBD2. CDR1 is MNHGY and CDR2 is SAAAGT in the germline V gene. The CDR3 has 15 amino acids. The CDR3: CASSDSGGHTGELFF. The CDR3 DNA is TGTGCCAGCAGTGACTCGGGGGGACACACCGGGGAGCTGTTTTTT.

This clone appeared a few times. The rearrangement uses TRBV11-3 and TRBJ2-3; possibly TRBD2 for D (5 bases). The CDR3 totals 15 residues. Germline V gene sequence: CDR1 SGHNT, CDR2 YENEEA. V lost 5 bases and J lost 1, with 13 bases in between. The DNA for the CDR3 is TGTGCCAGCAGCCCCGGGGATGTAGGCACAGATACGCAGTATTTT. It codes for CASSPGDVGTDTQYF.

This clone was detected only a few times. V usage is TRBV11-3 and J usage is TRBJ1-6, with D possibly being TRBD1 (6 bases). Trimming took 5 bases from V and 11 from J, leaving 16 bases between them. The CDR3 loop spans 14 amino acids. The V gene's germline CDR1 is SGHNT and CDR2 YENEEA. The CDR3 protein is CASSPDGRDTPLHF. For the CDR3, the DNA is TGTGCCAGCAGCCCGGATGGGCGGGACACACCCCTCCACTTT.